This T cell receptor beta chain was identified during a study of cytomegalovirus exposure and HLA in healthy donors. Findings and caveats of the study: It was reported that the classifier diagnosed cytomegalovirus status with high specificity and sensitivity in both the original and validation cohorts. A cluster of highly shared sequence variants was likely a sequencing artifact. Previously analyzed data showed that most TCR beta V segments were productive at a frequency of about 87% or about 30%. Later analysis associated a missense DCLRE1C variant with TCR beta V- and J-gene trimming.

A note on this clone: Its antigen is unknown.

PCR primers comprised 60 Vbeta and 13 Jbeta primers. The method was immunoSEQ multiplex PCR; TCRdb's version includes in-frame clones alone and lacks a portion of them. The sample has 150,000 to 160,000 clones, roughly three quarters seen once. The J segment lost 0 bases and the V segment lost 2 bases, leaving 4 bases of the junction unmatched. There are 17 residues in the CDR3. Germline CDR1 is SGHTA and CDR2 is FQGTGA. This clonotype originated in a man aged 25 to 40 in good health and CMV-seropositive. The sequenced sample consisted of PBMCs. The chain combines TRBV7-3 with TRBJ2-2, with 9 bases fitting TRBD2. The CDR3 bases are TGTGCCAGCAGCTTATTAGCGGGAGCCGCGAACACCGGGGAGCTGTTTTTT. Translation gives CASSLLAGAANTGELFF.